The 26 T cell receptor beta chains listed next were all sequenced from one sample in a study of cytomegalovirus exposure and HLA in healthy donors. The PCR employed 60 Vbeta primers together with 13 Jbeta primers. Profiling relied on immunoSEQ multiplex PCR, and the TCRdb table lists in-frame clones only, not all of them. Here the sample spans some 120,000 clones, 60% to 85% being singletons. Input material: PBMCs. These receptors were obtained from a woman between 18 and 30 years old in good health and CMV-seronegative.

This chain connects TRBV19 to TRBJ2-7, with TRBD1 matching 11 bases. The CDR3 extends over 15 amino acids. The germline gives CDR1 LNHDA, CDR2 SQIVND (reference sequence). Trimming cost V 5 bases and J 6 bases; bases outside gene matches: 9. CDR3 residues: CASSFGQGARSEQYF. In DNA, the CDR3 is TGTGCCAGTAGTTTCGGACAGGGGGCGCGTAGCGAGCAGTACTTC.

The chain is built from TRBV6-1 and TRBJ2-2, with 12 positions matching TRBD2. Germline CDR1 reads MNHNS; CDR2 reads SASEGT. J was trimmed by 6 bases and V by 3 bases; bases with no gene match: 5. The length of the CDR3 is 16 residues. For the CDR3, the DNA is TGTGCCAGCAGTGATAGGTCTAGCGGGGGGGCCGGGGAGCTGTTTTTT. This sequence encodes CASSDRSSGGAGELFF.

The chain has TRBV5-1 and TRBJ1-1; 8 nucleotides line up with TRBD1. CDR1 SGHRS and CDR2 YFSETQ come from the germline V gene. CDR3 length: 14 residues. V dropped 3 bases and J dropped 1; count of bases not matched to a gene: 2. This chain's CDR3 is CASSSGTGNTEAFF. Here the CDR3 DNA reads TGCGCCAGCAGCTCCGGGACAGGGAACACTGAAGCTTTCTTT.

This clone has more than one count but fewer than ten. The CDR3 sequence: CSVAHDTEAFF. CDR3 coding DNA: TGCAGCGTTGCCCATGACACTGAAGCTTTCTTT. This rearrangement joins TRBV29-1 to TRBJ1-1; no reliable D call. The CDR3 totals 11 residues. The ends were cut back, 4 bases at V and 3 bases at J, with 6 bases in the middle. The germline V gene has CDR1 SQVTM and CDR2 ANQGSEA.

The chain links TRBV30 to TRBJ2-1; 10 positions match TRBD2. Germline V CDR1 and CDR2: GTSNPN, SVGIG (reference sequence). The CDR3 runs to 11 residues. V shed 4 bases and J 16 bases; nucleotides not matched to a gene: 7. The CDR3 sequence is CAWKQRGGLFF. CDR3 bases: TGTGCCTGGAAACAGCGGGGGGGCCTTTTCTTC.

V gene TRBV6-1 combines with J gene TRBJ1-2; 9 bases map to TRBD1. Germline CDR1 is MNHNS and CDR2 is SASEGT. With V trimmed by 10 bases and J by 4 bases, 13 bases remained unmatched. The CDR3 has 15 residues. The chain's CDR3 is CATTGQGGFPYGYTF. The CDR3 DNA follows: TGTGCCACCACGGGACAGGGTGGATTCCCCTATGGCTACACCTTC.

This clone occurred once. This chain uses TRBV7-6 with TRBJ2-5; 12 bases fit TRBD2. The CDR3 totals 14 residues. Trimming took 5 bases from V and 5 from J; bases not matched to a gene: 3. Germline CDR1 and CDR2: SGHVS and FNYEAQ. This CDR3 is CASSLTSGRETQYF. The CDR3 DNA sequence: TGTGCCAGCAGCCTAACTAGCGGGAGGGAGACCCAGTACTTC.

The J gene is TRBJ1-1, the V gene TRBV5-6; D gene uncertain. Deletions cut 0 bases from V and 3 bases from J, with 3 bases between. The CDR3 has 12 residues. Germline-derived CDR1 and CDR2 are SGHDT and YYEEEE. The CDR3, as DNA: TGTGCCAGCAGCTTGGGAGACACTGAAGCTTTCTTT. Its translation: CASSLGDTEAFF.

This clone was found a few times. CDR3 sequence (DNA): TGCGCCAGCAGCTTGGGTCCTAGCGGGGGGTGGGAGCAGTTCTTC. It codes for CASSLGPSGGWEQFF. The rearrangement uses TRBV5-1 and TRBJ2-1, with 11 bases fitting TRBD2. This CDR3 is 15 amino acids long. Germline CDR1 is SGHRS and CDR2 is YFSETQ. The V and J ends lost 0 bases and 10 bases, in that order; junction bases with no gene match: 6.

The chain links TRBV5-6 to TRBJ1-2, with D perhaps matching TRBD1 (6 bases). Trimming took off 0 bases at V and 4 bases at J, with 16 bases between the two ends. Germline loops: CDR1 SGHDT, CDR2 YYEEEE. This CDR3 contains 16 residues. CDR3 loop: CASSLGKRTVPYGYTF. CDR3 in DNA: TGTGCCAGCAGCTTGGGTAAAAGGACAGTACCCTATGGCTACACCTTC.

The V gene is TRBV28, the J gene TRBJ2-7, with TRBD1 identical over 7 bases. V was clipped by 6 bases and J by 2 bases; unmatched bases: 10. The V gene's germline CDR1 is MDHEN and CDR2 SYDVKM. The CDR3 has 15 residues. For the CDR3, the DNA is TGTGCCAGCAGCATCGACAGGGCTTCAACCTACGAGCAGTACTTC. This codes for CASSIDRASTYEQYF.

This clone came up once. The gene calls are TRBV28 and TRBJ1-2; no definite D call. The germline CDR1 and CDR2 sequences are MDHEN and SYDVKM. The CDR3 covers 13 residues. V lost 3 bases and J 5 bases, leaving 10 bases between the germline ends. The CDR3, as DNA: TGTGCCAGCAGTTTCCAAGCAGGATATGGCTACACCTTC. Encoded protein: CASSFQAGYGYTF.

The chain employs TRBV6-1 and TRBJ2-3; 8 nucleotides line up with TRBD1. J lost 1 base, V lost 6 bases, and 3 bases had no gene match. The CDR3 is 14 residues long. Germline V gene data show CDR1 as MNHNS and CDR2 as SASEGT. CDR3 region: CASSLQGGTDTQYF. CDR3 nucleotide sequence: TGTGCCAGCAGCCTACAGGGGGGCACAGATACGCAGTATTTT.

This chain uses TRBV11-1 with TRBJ1-1; D might be TRBD1 (5 bases). Trimming took 5 bases from V and 4 from J, leaving 11 bases between them. The germline gives CDR1 SGHAT, CDR2 FQDESV (reference sequence). The CDR3 length is 13 residues. The CDR3 bases are TGTGCCAGCAGCGGGCAGGGCATCACTGAAGCTTTCTTT. It translates to CASSGQGITEAFF.

The V and J genes are TRBV4-1 and TRBJ2-2; possibly TRBD2 for D (7 bases). CDR3 length: 15 amino acids. Germline CDR1 MGHRA, CDR2 YSYEKL. V lost 3 bases, J lost 6 bases, and 14 bases lay in between. This chain's CDR3 is CASSHPREGAGELFF. As DNA, the CDR3 is TGCGCCAGCAGCCATCCTAGGGAGGGGGCCGGGGAGCTGTTTTTT.

This chain joins TRBV5-1 and TRBJ2-7; D is possibly TRBD1 (6 bases). The V end was cut by 0 bases, the J end by 7 bases, with 11 bases between. Germline-derived CDR1 and CDR2 are SGHRS and YFSETQ. The CDR3 is 13 residues long. Written as DNA, the CDR3 is TGCGCCAGCAGCTTGGACAGGGTTGGGGAGCAGTACTTC. Amino acids: CASSLDRVGEQYF.

This clone was observed a few times. The rearrangement uses TRBV7-3 and TRBJ2-3; D is ambiguous. Germline CDR1 and CDR2: SGHTA and FQGTGA. V was trimmed by 1 base and J by 4 bases, leaving 6 bases between them. The CDR3 sequence is 13 residues long. CDR3 coding DNA: TGTGCCAGCAGCTTAAAGGAGTCAGATACGCAGTATTTT. It translates to CASSLKESDTQYF.

The genes are TRBV30 and TRBJ1-6, with unresolved D. The V gene's germline CDR1 is GTSNPN and CDR2 SVGIG (reference sequence). Trimming stripped 5 bases from V and 7 bases from J, with 12 bases between. The CDR3 is 13 amino acids. The DNA of the CDR3 is TGTGCCTGGCGTTTGGCAGTCAATTCACCCCTCCACTTT. Its translation is CAWRLAVNSPLHF.

The genes are TRBV6-6 and TRBJ1-1; D possibly corresponds to TRBD1 (6 bases). Germline CDR1 is MNHNY and CDR2 is SVGAGI (reference sequence). The CDR3 runs to 14 residues. Trimming pared 4 bases from V and 5 bases from J, leaving 14 bases between. In nucleotides, the CDR3 is TGTGCCAGCAGTTGGGGGCGGGGGATTACTGAAGCTTTCTTT. It translates to CASSWGRGITEAFF.

The V call is TRBV19, the J call TRBJ1-1; 7 bases are shared with TRBD1. The CDR3 is 12 amino acids. Germline assignment: CDR1 LNHDA and CDR2 SQIVND (reference sequence). After removal of 3 bases from V and 7 bases from J, the junction contained 2 bases not matched to a gene. The CDR3 bases are TGTGCCAGTAGTATTGGGACAGATGAAGCTTTCTTT. Translated: CASSIGTDEAFF.

On this clone itself: A read error may account for a junction end that differs from germline. This CDR3 is also generated by other DNA sequences in the sample. This chain joins TRBV7-7 and TRBJ1-2, with D possibly TRBD1 on 5 matching bases. This CDR3 comprises 13 residues. Germline-derived CDR1 and CDR2 are SSHAT and FNYEAQ (reference sequence). CDR3: CASSPTPQGGYTF. In DNA form, the CDR3 reads TGCGCTAGCAGCCCAACGCCCCAGGGTGGCTACACCTTC.

CDR3 sequence: CASSYSQYEAGYTF. Written as DNA, the CDR3 is TGTGCCAGCAGTTACAGTCAGTACGAGGCTGGCTACACCTTC. The chain couples TRBV6-5 to TRBJ1-2; no clear D. The CDR3 runs to 14 residues. CDR1 and CDR2 (germline): MNHEY, SVGAGI. V was shortened by 2 bases and J by 7 bases, with 14 bases between the two germline ends.

This chain links TRBV30 with TRBJ1-2, with TRBD1 matching 7 bases. The germline V gene has CDR1 GTSNPN and CDR2 SVGIG (reference sequence). Trimming removed 6 bases from V and 3 bases from J; junction bases left unmatched: 4. This CDR3 region has 12 residues. The CDR3 DNA reads as TGTGCCTGCCAACAGGGGTACTATGGCTACACCTTC. It is translated as CACQQGYYGYTF. Filled out from reference TRBV30 and TRBJ1-2, the complete variable domain reads SQTIHQWPATLVQPVGSPLSLECTVEGTSNPNLYWYRQAAGRGLQLLFYSVGIGQISSEVPQNLSASRPQDRQFILSSKKLLLSDSGFYLCACQQGYYGYTFGSGTRLTVV.

The chain links TRBV5-1 to TRBJ1-1; 8 nucleotides agree with TRBD1. The CDR3 has 14 amino acids. Germline trimming cut 5 bases from V and 0 bases from J; bases unmatched to any gene: 3. CDR1 SGHRS and CDR2 YFSETQ come from the germline V gene. Here the CDR3 DNA reads TGCGCCAGCAGGGGGACAGGAATGAACACTGAAGCTTTCTTT. This sequence encodes CASRGTGMNTEAFF.

The V gene is TRBV2, the J gene TRBJ1-4, with D possibly matching TRBD1 (5 bases). The V end lost 5 bases, the J end lost 3 bases, and 13 bases lay between the germline ends. Per germline, CDR1 SNHLY and CDR2 FYNNEI. The CDR3 contains 15 residues. CDR3 in DNA: TGTGCCAGCAGTCGGGGGGAAGCGTCTAATGAAAAACTGTTTTTT. Amino acids: CASSRGEASNEKLFF.

The chain combines TRBV5-1 with TRBJ2-7; D is possibly TRBD1 (6 bases). The CDR3 runs 16 residues. V gave up 3 bases and J gave up 4 bases, with 20 bases separating them. The germline V gene has CDR1 SGHRS and CDR2 YFSETQ. In nucleotides, the CDR3 is TGCGCCAGCAGCTGGGGGATACAGGGCGTCGGTTACGAGCAGTACTTC. Amino acid sequence: CASSWGIQGVGYEQYF.